These 30 T cell receptor beta chains share one sample of origin, sequenced in a study of post-analysis software for immune sequencing data. The TCR beta cDNA libraries carried unique molecular identifiers. One entry per CDR3 protein, called by TCRdb with MiXCR from the PCR reads. The data show roughly 800,000 distinct CDR3 sequences, roughly 50% seen once. No cognate antigen is known for these TCRs. General observations from the study: With TRBV5-6, TRBV5-1 and TRBV20-1 included, 4 to 6 TRBV segments were more frequent in patients than in controls.

Sequenced: blood. The source is a girl aged 5 to 17 with multiple sclerosis.

The chain carries TRBV7-3 and TRBJ1-5; weak D call: TRBD1 (5 bases). This CDR3 spans 13 amino acids. V was cut by 3 bases and J by 5 bases, with 8 bases left in between. The germline V gene encodes CDR1 SGHTA and CDR2 FQGTGA. The CDR3 region is CASSLQGDQPQHF. The CDR3 DNA reads TGTGCCAGCAGCTTGCAGGGTGATCAGCCCCAGCATTTT.

This clonotype appeared a few times. The V gene is TRBV7-9, the J gene TRBJ2-3; no clear D. V was pared by 8 bases and J by 1 base, with 16 bases between. In germline, CDR1 is SEHNR, CDR2 FQNEAQ (reference sequence). The CDR3 has 15 amino acids. The CDR3 protein is CASLPGSSGTDTQYF. The CDR3 nucleotides read TGTGCCAGCCTCCCGGGCTCCTCGGGCACAGATACGCAGTATTTT.

The chain couples TRBV13 to TRBJ1-2; TRBD1 matches 9 bases. V shed 5 bases, J shed 8 bases, and the junction held 15 bases outside the gene matches. Germline CDR1 is PRHDT and CDR2 is FYEKMQ (reference sequence). This CDR3 comprises 16 residues. The CDR3 sequence is CASSRNEGQGVTGYTF. Written as DNA, the CDR3 is TGTGCCAGCAGCCGAAATGAGGGACAGGGTGTCACCGGCTACACCTTC.

The chain links TRBV11-1 to TRBJ2-1; 12 nucleotides align to TRBD2. There are 15 residues in the CDR3. CDR1 is SGHAT and CDR2 is FQDESV in the germline V gene (reference sequence). The trim removed 4 bases at V and 4 bases at J, leaving 2 bases unmatched. The CDR3 DNA follows: TGTGCCAGCAGCTGGCTAGCGGGGGGGTACAATGAGCAGTTCTTC. Amino acid sequence: CASSWLAGGYNEQFF. Full variable domain (rest looked up from reference TRBV11-1 and TRBJ2-1): EAEVAQSPRYKITEKSQAVAFWCDPISGHATLYWYRQILGQGPELLVQFQDESVVDDSQLPKDRFSAERLKGVDSTLKIQPAELGDSAMYLCASSWLAGGYNEQFFGPGTRLTVL.

V and J are TRBV29-1 and TRBJ1-1, with TRBD1 as a possible D gene (6 bases). V was pared by 5 bases and J by 0 bases, with 13 bases between. In germline, CDR1 is SQVTM, CDR2 ANQGSEA. The CDR3 is made up of 14 amino acids. DNA of the CDR3: TGCAGCGTTAACCTCCAGGGGATGAACACTGAAGCTTTCTTT. Its protein is CSVNLQGMNTEAFF.

This sequence joins TRBV20-1 and TRBJ2-5; 11 positions agree with TRBD2. V was clipped by 3 bases and J by 11 bases; unmatched bases: 14. Germline values: CDR1 DFQATT, CDR2 SNEGSKA (reference sequence). This CDR3 is 15 amino acids long. The chain's CDR3 is CSASTGLAVYNEQYF. In nucleotides, the CDR3 is TGCAGTGCTAGCACGGGACTAGCGGTTTACAATGAGCAGTACTTC.

V usage is TRBV30 and J usage is TRBJ2-5; no clear D. Trimming took off 1 base at V and 2 bases at J, with 2 bases between the two ends. The CDR3 is 11 amino acids. The germline CDR1 and CDR2 sequences are GTSNPN and SVGIG (reference sequence). Written as DNA, the CDR3 is TGTGCCTGGAGTGCGCAAGAGACCCAGTACTTC. It translates to CAWSAQETQYF.

The chain is built from TRBV10-1 and TRBJ2-7, with D tentatively TRBD1 (6 bases). V was cut by 3 bases and J by 4 bases, with 16 bases left in between. This CDR3 has 15 residues. The V gene's germline CDR1 is WNHNN and CDR2 SYGVQD (reference sequence). The CDR3 loop is CASSDFGTRGYEQYF. DNA of the CDR3: TGCGCCAGCAGTGACTTCGGGACAAGGGGGTACGAGCAGTACTTC.

In this sample, this clonotype turned up a few times. The genes are TRBV5-1 and TRBJ1-4; no clear D gene. The CDR3 totals 14 residues. V shed 3 bases and J shed 4 bases, with 10 bases lying between them. Germline CDR1 is SGHRS and CDR2 is YFSETQ. CDR3 sequence (DNA): TGCGCCAGCAGCTACGATGGTCGTAATGAAAAACTGTTTTTT. This encodes CASSYDGRNEKLFF.

This clonotype turned up a few times. Here the CDR3 reads CAISSLAGAADTQYF. In DNA form, the CDR3 reads TGTGCCATCAGTAGCCTAGCGGGAGCCGCAGATACGCAGTATTTT. J is TRBJ2-3 and V is TRBV10-3, with 10 bases fitting TRBD2. The germline gives CDR1 ENHRY, CDR2 SYGVKD. With 5 bases clipped from V and 4 bases from J, the junction kept 6 bases outside the gene matches. The CDR3 extends over 15 amino acids.

J is TRBJ1-4 and V is TRBV7-2; TRBD1 might be the D (5 bases). V gave up 1 base and J gave up 7 bases, with 10 bases separating them. The CDR3 spans 14 residues. The germline CDR1 and CDR2 sequences are SGHTA and FQGNSA. For the CDR3, the DNA is TGTGCCAGCAGCTTAGACGGGGGGGGTGAAAAACTGTTTTTT. Residues: CASSLDGGGEKLFF.

In this sample, this clonotype turned up a few times. The rearrangement joins TRBV7-3 to TRBJ1-1, with D unresolved. The CDR3 is made up of 13 amino acids. CDR1 is SGHTA and CDR2 is FQGTGA in the germline V gene. Trimming left V 5 bases short and J 1 base short, with 8 bases between. The CDR3 DNA reads as TGTGCCAGCAGCGTTAACCCGAACACTGAAGCTTTCTTT. Translated: CASSVNPNTEAFF.

Worth noting for this clonotype: A much bigger clone sits one base away, suggesting this may be a read error. V and J are TRBV6-2 or TRBV6-3 and TRBJ2-3; TRBD2 might be the D (6 bases). CDR1 is MNHEY, CDR2 SVGEGT, per germline. The CDR3 is made up of 17 amino acids. Deletions cut 2 bases from V and 4 bases from J, with 19 bases between. CDR3 in DNA: TGTGCCAGCAGTTACGGGGCGATCGGGAGACGTCCAGATACGCAGTATTTT. Protein: CASSYGAIGRRPDTQYF.

The CDR3 is CSAYRANQPQHF. CDR3 nucleotide sequence: TGCAGTGCTTACAGGGCTAATCAGCCCCAGCATTTT. The rearrangement uses TRBV20-1 and TRBJ1-5, with D possibly TRBD1 on 6 matching bases. Germline lookup yields CDR1 DFQATT and CDR2 SNEGSKA (reference sequence). The germline V and J ends were trimmed by 5 bases and 4 bases, with 9 bases remaining between them. This CDR3 has 12 amino acids.

The chain joins TRBV6-5 to TRBJ1-1; D uncertain. The ends were cut back, 2 bases at V and 6 bases at J, with 10 bases in the middle. CDR1 and CDR2 (germline): MNHEY, SVGAGI. The CDR3 has 13 amino acids. CDR3 amino acids: CASSYRTFAEAFF. CDR3 coding DNA: TGTGCCAGCAGTTACAGGACGTTCGCTGAAGCTTTCTTT.

The chain has TRBV6-1 and TRBJ1-5; maybe TRBD1 (5 bases). The CDR3 sequence is 14 residues long. The ends were cut back, 6 bases at V and 4 bases at J, with 13 bases in the middle. The germline V gene has CDR1 MNHNS and CDR2 SASEGT. The CDR3 protein is CASRDTGRNQPQHF. The CDR3 DNA is TGTGCCAGCAGAGACACAGGAAGAAATCAGCCCCAGCATTTT.

There are a few counts of this clonotype. This chain uses TRBV9 with TRBJ2-4, with TRBD1 matching over 9 bases. Germline trimming cut 3 bases from V and 6 bases from J; bases unmatched to any gene: 4. The CDR3 sequence is 14 residues long. Germline assignment: CDR1 SGDLS and CDR2 YYNGEE. The CDR3 loop is CASSAGTGINIQYF. CDR3 DNA: TGTGCCAGCAGCGCAGGGACAGGGATAAACATTCAGTACTTC. The complete variable domain, with remaining parts taken from reference TRBV9 and TRBJ2-4, reads DSGVTQTPKHLITATGQRVTLRCSPRSGDLSVYWYQQSLDQGLQFLIQYYNGEERAKGNILERFSAQQFPDLHSELNLSSLELGDSALYFCASSAGTGINIQYFGAGTRLSVL.

V gene TRBV5-6 combines with J gene TRBJ2-1; 10 positions agree with TRBD2. This CDR3 has 16 residues. In germline, CDR1 is SGHDT, CDR2 YYEEEE. V shed 1 base, J shed 4 bases, and the junction held 5 bases outside the gene matches. CDR3 region: CASSLTPAGGYNEQFF. The CDR3 DNA is TGTGCCAGCAGCTTGACGCCAGCGGGAGGGTACAATGAGCAGTTCTTC.

The V call is TRBV7-2, the J call TRBJ2-1; 8 bases line up with TRBD2. Germline V lookup: CDR1 SGHTA, CDR2 FQGNSA. V shed 4 bases and J 7 bases; nucleotides not matched to a gene: 18. The CDR3 totals 18 residues. The CDR3 region is CASSSRPGLGGGTNEQFF. As DNA, the CDR3 is TGTGCCAGCAGCTCCCGACCGGGACTAGGAGGAGGCACGAATGAGCAGTTCTTC. Combining the CDR3 with reference TRBV7-2 and TRBJ2-1 gives the whole variable domain GAGVSQSPSNKVTEKGKDVELRCDPISGHTALYWYRQSLGQGLEFLIYFQGNSAPDKSGLPSDRFSAERTGGSVSTLTIQRTQQEDSAVYLCASSSRPGLGGGTNEQFFGPGTRLTVL.

This clonotype was counted only a few times. V usage is TRBV6-1 and J usage is TRBJ2-3, with D perhaps matching TRBD1 or TRBD2 (7 bases each). The germline V gene has CDR1 MNHNS and CDR2 SASEGT. V dropped 6 bases and J dropped 0 bases, with 22 bases sitting between them. The CDR3 is 18 residues long. The CDR3 nucleotides are TGTGCCAGCAGGGCCGACAGGGCCGGGCGGGAGAGCACAGATACGCAGTATTTT. Its protein is CASRADRAGRESTDTQYF.

This clonotype was seen only a few times. V gene TRBV7-6 combines with J gene TRBJ2-1, with 16 bases lining up with TRBD2. This CDR3 contains 19 residues. Germline V lookup: CDR1 SGHVS, CDR2 FNYEAQ. J gave up 0 bases and V 6 bases, and 8 bases lay outside the gene matches. The CDR3 coding sequence is TGTGCCAGCAGGGGGACTAGCGGGAGGGCCCTCAGCTCCTACAATGAGCAGTTCTTC. Protein product: CASRGTSGRALSSYNEQFF.

The chain has TRBV11-2 and TRBJ2-1, with 9 positions matching TRBD2. The CDR3 runs to 15 residues. V gave up 1 base and J gave up 10 bases; unmatched junction bases: 8. Per the germline V gene, CDR1 is SGHAT and CDR2 is FQNNGV. The CDR3 loop reads CASSLGSSGIGEQFF. The CDR3, as DNA: TGTGCCAGCAGCTTAGGGTCTAGCGGGATCGGAGAGCAGTTCTTC.

This chain joins TRBV7-9 and TRBJ2-1; TRBD2 aligns across 14 bases. Gene TRBJ2-7 matches the end of the DNA better, so the J call may be wrong. The germline V gene has CDR1 SEHNR and CDR2 FQNEAQ (reference sequence). This CDR3 contains 14 residues. The CDR3 region is CASRRTSGRNEQYF. The DNA of the CDR3 is TGTGCCAGCAGGCGGACTAGCGGGAGGAATGAGCAGTACTTC.

The CDR3 nucleotides are TGTGCCAGCAGCCAACAGGGGGCGGCGGTTTTGAATGAGCAGTTCTTC. Protein product: CASSQQGAAVLNEQFF. The chain employs TRBV7-3 and TRBJ2-1, with 9 bases that match TRBD1. Germline CDR1 SGHTA, CDR2 FQGTGA. The CDR3 sequence is 16 residues long. The V and J ends lost 5 bases and 7 bases, in that order; junction bases with no gene match: 12.

This sequence joins TRBV5-1 and TRBJ2-3; TRBD2 matches at 8 bases. The CDR3 contains 16 residues. The trim removed 4 bases at V and 1 base at J, leaving 8 bases unmatched. CDR1 and CDR2 from the germline V gene are SGHRS and YFSETQ. CDR3 DNA sequence: TGCGCCAGCAGCCCGACCTTGACTAGCGGCACAGATACGCAGTATTTT. Translating gives CASSPTLTSGTDTQYF.

The chain has TRBV20-1 and TRBJ2-5; possibly TRBD1 for D (5 bases). CDR3 size: 15 residues. V was clipped by 6 bases and J by 3 bases, with 20 bases between them. CDR1 is DFQATT and CDR2 is SNEGSKA in the germline V gene (reference sequence). The CDR3 spells CSAIGPALGEETQYF. CDR3 DNA: TGCAGTGCCATCGGGCCCGCTCTAGGGGAAGAGACCCAGTACTTC.

This CDR3 is CASSFGVLSTNGNEQFF. In DNA form, the CDR3 reads TGTGCCAGCAGCTTCGGGGTCCTGTCAACAAATGGCAATGAGCAGTTCTTC. This chain joins TRBV7-9 and TRBJ2-1; D is possibly TRBD2 (5 bases). The CDR3 extends over 17 amino acids. CDR1 and CDR2 (germline): SEHNR, FQNEAQ (reference sequence). V lost 3 bases to trimming and J lost 6 bases, with 21 bases between them.

V is TRBV4-2 and J is TRBJ1-1; D might be TRBD1 (6 bases). The CDR3 contains 15 residues. Trimming removed 2 bases at V and 1 base at J, with 11 bases between. Looked up from germline, CDR1 is LGHNA and CDR2 is YNFKEQ. The CDR3 region has the DNA TGTGCCAGCAGCCAAACAGGGCCCCCGAACACTGAAGCTTTCTTT. Its translation is CASSQTGPPNTEAFF.

The chain has TRBV27 and TRBJ2-7, with D perhaps given as TRBD1 or TRBD2 (5 bases each). V was clipped by 2 bases and J by 2 bases, with 10 bases between them. Germline V lookup: CDR1 MNHEY, CDR2 SMNVEV (reference sequence). The CDR3 covers 14 residues. CDR3 sequence reads: CASSLTEGPYEQYF. The CDR3 DNA reads as TGTGCCAGCAGTTTAACTGAGGGACCCTACGAGCAGTACTTC.

This clonotype was seen more than once but under ten times. The V call is TRBV20-1, the J call TRBJ2-3; 9 nucleotides line up with TRBD2. The germline V gene encodes CDR1 DFQATT and CDR2 SNEGSKA (reference sequence). The V segment lost 4 bases and the J segment 4 bases; nucleotides outside the gene matches: 9. The CDR3 contains 15 residues. CDR3: CSATRSASGADTQYF. The CDR3 coding sequence is TGCAGTGCTACGAGATCAGCTAGCGGGGCAGATACGCAGTATTTT.